This TCR beta chain was captured by sequencing in a study of blood T cell repertoires in COVID-19. Assay used: immunoSEQ multiplex PCR; TCRdb lists only in-frame clones, some missing. The sample shows 200,000 to 250,000 clones, 82% of them seen only once. This clone has a handful of counts. V was clipped by 6 bases and J by 6 bases; unmatched bases: 8. Germline V gives CDR1 ENHRY, CDR2 SYGVKD. The length of the CDR3 is 14 residues. Symptom resolution, clearance, or two negative PCRs marked donors in Cohort 3 as recovered. Sequences were obtained from PBMCs or T cells enriched from blood (not recorded which). The rearrangement uses TRBV10-3 and TRBJ2-3; 8 positions match TRBD2. This TCR was recovered from a woman aged 55-70 years who had recovered from COVID-19. The CDR3 is CAISPGTSQDTQYF. CDR3 coding DNA: TGTGCCATCAGCCCGGGGACTAGTCAGGATACGCAGTATTTT.